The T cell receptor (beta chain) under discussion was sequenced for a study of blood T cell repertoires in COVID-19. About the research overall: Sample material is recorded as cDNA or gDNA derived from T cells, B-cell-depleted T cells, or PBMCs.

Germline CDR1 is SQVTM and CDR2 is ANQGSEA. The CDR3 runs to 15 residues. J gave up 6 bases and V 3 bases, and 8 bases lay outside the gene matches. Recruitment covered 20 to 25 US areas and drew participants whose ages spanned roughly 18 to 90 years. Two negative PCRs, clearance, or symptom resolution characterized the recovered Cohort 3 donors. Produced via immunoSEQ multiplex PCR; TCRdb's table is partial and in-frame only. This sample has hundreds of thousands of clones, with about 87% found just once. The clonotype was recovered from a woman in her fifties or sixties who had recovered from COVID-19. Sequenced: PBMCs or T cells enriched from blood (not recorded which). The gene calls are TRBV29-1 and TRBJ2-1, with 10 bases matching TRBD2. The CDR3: CSVDSRASGSNEQFF. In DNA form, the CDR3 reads TGCAGCGTTGATAGTAGGGCTAGCGGGAGCAATGAGCAGTTCTTC.